This T cell receptor (beta chain) was sequenced for a study of neurological immune-mediated disorders. Study outcomes and limitations: There was no clinical or MRI feature that was associated with the multiple sclerosis repertoire cluster. When the repertoires were grouped phylogenetically, those of 18 of the 34 multiple sclerosis patients came together in a single cluster of related CDR3 sequences, which points to a possible repertoire-level signature.

The cDNA was synthesized by 5'RACE incorporating 10-nucleotide random UMIs. Over 170 million TCR-beta sequences from 15-18 subjects were obtained in each sequencing run. From the 5' RACE reads, TCRdb called clonotypes with MiXCR, one entry per CDR3 protein. The table has tens of thousands of distinct CDR3 sequences, 2.6% seen once. CDR3 length: 17 residues. V lost 5 bases, J lost 0 bases, and 18 bases lay in between. Looked up from germline, CDR1 is SGHTA and CDR2 is FQGNSA. In this sample, this clonotype turned up many times. Its target is unknown. Sequencing was done on a sample of PBMCs. This clonotype was sampled from a woman in her thirties with multiple sclerosis. This chain connects TRBV7-2 to TRBJ2-3, with D perhaps matching TRBD2 (6 bases). The CDR3 reads CASSQPIAALSTDTQYF. The DNA of the CDR3 is TGTGCCAGCAGCCAACCCATAGCGGCCCTTAGCACAGATACGCAGTATTTT.